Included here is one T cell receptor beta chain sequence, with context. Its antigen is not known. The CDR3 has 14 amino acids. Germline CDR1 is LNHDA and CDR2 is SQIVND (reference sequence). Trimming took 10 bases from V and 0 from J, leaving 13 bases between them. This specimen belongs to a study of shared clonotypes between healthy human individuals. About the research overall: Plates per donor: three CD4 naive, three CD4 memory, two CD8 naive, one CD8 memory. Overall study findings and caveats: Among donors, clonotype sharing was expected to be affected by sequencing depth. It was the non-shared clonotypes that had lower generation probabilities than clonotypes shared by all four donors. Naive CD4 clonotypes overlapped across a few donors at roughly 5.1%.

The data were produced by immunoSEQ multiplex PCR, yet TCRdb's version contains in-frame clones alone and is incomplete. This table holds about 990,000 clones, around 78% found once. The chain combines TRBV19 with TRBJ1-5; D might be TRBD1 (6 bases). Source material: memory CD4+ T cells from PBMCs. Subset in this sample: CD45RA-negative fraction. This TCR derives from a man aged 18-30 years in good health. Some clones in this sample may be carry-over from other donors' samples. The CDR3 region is CAIATGYSNQPQHF. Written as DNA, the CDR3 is TGTGCCATCGCGACAGGCTATAGCAATCAGCCCCAGCATTTT.